Below, one T cell receptor (beta chain) is given with its context. This sample was included in a study of T cells of healthy individuals. Losses at the gene ends were 2 bases for V and 3 bases for J; bases not matched to a gene: 6. Germline lookup yields CDR1 SGHVS and CDR2 FQNEAQ. The CDR3 sequence is 15 residues long. MiXCR, applied by TCRdb to the 5' RACE reads, yields one record per CDR3 protein. In the table there are 63,000 or so distinct CDR3 sequences, 15% to 20% of which are singletons. The clonotype comes from a human donor in good health. This chain links TRBV7-8 with TRBJ2-7; 8 bases align to TRBD1. CDR3 loop: CASSLNRQGIYEQYF. CDR3 DNA sequence: TGTGCCAGCAGCTTAAATCGACAGGGGATCTACGAGCAGTACTTC.